This TCR beta chain was recorded in a study of T cells after yellow fever vaccination. Turning to the study itself: Fractions of low cell number were prepared using SMART-Seq v4 Ultra Low Input.

Per germline, CDR1 ENHRY and CDR2 SYGVKD. The CDR3 contains 13 residues. V was trimmed by 6 bases and J by 0 bases, leaving 6 bases between them. This clonotype was detected many times. What it binds is unknown. TCRdb re-analysed the 5' RACE reads in MiXCR, keeping a single row per CDR3 protein. The sample consists of 250,000 to 400,000 distinct CDR3 sequences, around 4.3% of them appearing once. Points from the study as a whole: Abundant clonotypes (contaminants from the bulk population) could be present in FACS-sorted repertoires. Clonotypes found in both CD4 and CD8 compartments made up a small share. When the response was secondary, it was weaker but reached its peak faster, day 5 versus 15.

The V call is TRBV10-3, the J call TRBJ2-4; D is perhaps TRBD2 (6 bases). Sequences were derived from PBMCs, sampled 15 days after the yellow fever booster vaccination. The sequence was collected from a man younger than 35 who received the YFV17D yellow fever vaccine. The DNA of the CDR3 is TGTGCCATCAGGGAGGGAGCCAAAAACATTCAGTACTTC. Its translation: CAIREGAKNIQYF.